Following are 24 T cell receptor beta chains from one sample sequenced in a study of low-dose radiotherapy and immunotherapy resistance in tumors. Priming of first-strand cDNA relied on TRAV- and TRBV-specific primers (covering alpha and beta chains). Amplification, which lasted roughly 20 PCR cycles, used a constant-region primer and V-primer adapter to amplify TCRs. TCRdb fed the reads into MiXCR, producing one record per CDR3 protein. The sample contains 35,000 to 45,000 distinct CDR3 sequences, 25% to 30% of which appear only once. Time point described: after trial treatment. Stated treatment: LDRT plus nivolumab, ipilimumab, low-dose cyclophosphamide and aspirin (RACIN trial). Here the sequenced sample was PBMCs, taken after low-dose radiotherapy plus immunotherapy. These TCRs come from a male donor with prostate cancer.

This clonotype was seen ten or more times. CDR3 residues: CASSEVRLAGVTGELFF. The CDR3 DNA is TGTGCCAGCAGTGAAGTTCGCCTAGCGGGAGTGACCGGGGAGCTGTTTTTT. The chain has TRBV2 and TRBJ2-2; 10 bases map to TRBD2. This CDR3 has 17 amino acids. CDR1 is SNHLY, CDR2 FYNNEI, per germline. With 1 base clipped from V and 5 bases from J, the junction kept 7 bases outside the gene matches. Together with reference TRBV2 and TRBJ2-2, the CDR3 gives the full variable domain: EPEVTQTPSHQVTQMGQEVILRCVPISNHLYFYWYRQILGQKVEFLVSFYNNEISEKSEIFDDQFSVERPDGSNFTLKIRSTKLEDSAMYFCASSEVRLAGVTGELFFGEGSRLTVL.

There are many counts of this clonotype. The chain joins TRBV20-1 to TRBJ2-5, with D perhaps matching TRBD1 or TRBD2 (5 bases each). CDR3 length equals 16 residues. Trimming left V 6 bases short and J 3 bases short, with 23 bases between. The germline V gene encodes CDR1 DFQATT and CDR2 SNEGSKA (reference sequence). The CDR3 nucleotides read TGCAGTGCCCCGATGACGAGGGGTTGGTATGAAGAGACCCAGTACTTC. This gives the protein CSAPMTRGWYEETQYF.

CDR3 DNA sequence: TGTGCCAGCAGTGCGGGACGTAGCTATGGCTACACCTTC. Its translation: CASSAGRSYGYTF. The chain couples TRBV6-4 to TRBJ1-2; D perhaps matches TRBD1 (5 bases). The CDR3 is 13 residues long. The V end was cut by 4 bases, the J end by 4 bases, with 10 bases between. Germline values: CDR1 MRHNA, CDR2 SNTAGT.

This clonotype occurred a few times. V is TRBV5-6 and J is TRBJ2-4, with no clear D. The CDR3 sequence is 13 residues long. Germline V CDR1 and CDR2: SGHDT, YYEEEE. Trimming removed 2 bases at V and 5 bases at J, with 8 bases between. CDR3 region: CASSLVGQNIQYF. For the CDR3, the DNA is TGTGCCAGCAGCTTAGTTGGGCAAAACATTCAGTACTTC. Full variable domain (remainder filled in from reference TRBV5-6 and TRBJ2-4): DAGVTQSPTHLIKTRGQQVTLRCSPKSGHDTVSWYQQALGQGPQFIFQYYEEEERQRGNFPDRFSGHQFPNYSSELNVNALLLGDSALYLCASSLVGQNIQYFGAGTRLSVL.

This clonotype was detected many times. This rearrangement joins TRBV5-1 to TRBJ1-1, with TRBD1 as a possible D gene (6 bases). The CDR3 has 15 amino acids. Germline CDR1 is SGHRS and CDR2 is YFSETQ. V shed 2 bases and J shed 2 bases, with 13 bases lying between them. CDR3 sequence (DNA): TGCGCCAGCAGCTTCAATGCGGGACAAAACACTGAAGCTTTCTTT. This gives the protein CASSFNAGQNTEAFF.

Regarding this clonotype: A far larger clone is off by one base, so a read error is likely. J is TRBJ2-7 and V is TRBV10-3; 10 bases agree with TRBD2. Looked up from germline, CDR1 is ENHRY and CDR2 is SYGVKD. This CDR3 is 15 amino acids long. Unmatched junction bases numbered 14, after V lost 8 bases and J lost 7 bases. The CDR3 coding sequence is TGTGCCATCGGGTCACGAAGCGGGGGGGAAGGTGAGCAGTACTTC. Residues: CAIGSRSGGEGEQYF.

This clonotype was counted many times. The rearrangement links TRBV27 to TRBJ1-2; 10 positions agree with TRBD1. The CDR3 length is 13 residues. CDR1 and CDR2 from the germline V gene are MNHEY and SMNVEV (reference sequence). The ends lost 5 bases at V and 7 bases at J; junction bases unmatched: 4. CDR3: CASSPWTGGGYTF. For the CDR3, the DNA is TGTGCCAGCAGTCCGTGGACAGGGGGTGGCTACACCTTC.

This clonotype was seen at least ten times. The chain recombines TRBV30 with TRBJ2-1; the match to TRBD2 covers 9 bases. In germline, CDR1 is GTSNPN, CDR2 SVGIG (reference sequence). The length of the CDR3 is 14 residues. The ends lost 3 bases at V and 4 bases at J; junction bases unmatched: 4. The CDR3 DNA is TGTGCCTGGAGATCGCTAGCGGGGTACAATGAGCAGTTCTTC. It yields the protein CAWRSLAGYNEQFF.

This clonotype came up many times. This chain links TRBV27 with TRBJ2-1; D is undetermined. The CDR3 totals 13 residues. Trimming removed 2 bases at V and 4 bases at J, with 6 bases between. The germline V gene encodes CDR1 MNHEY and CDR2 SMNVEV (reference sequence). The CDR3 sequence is CASSLNLYNEQFF. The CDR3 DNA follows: TGTGCCAGCAGTTTAAACTTATACAATGAGCAGTTCTTC.

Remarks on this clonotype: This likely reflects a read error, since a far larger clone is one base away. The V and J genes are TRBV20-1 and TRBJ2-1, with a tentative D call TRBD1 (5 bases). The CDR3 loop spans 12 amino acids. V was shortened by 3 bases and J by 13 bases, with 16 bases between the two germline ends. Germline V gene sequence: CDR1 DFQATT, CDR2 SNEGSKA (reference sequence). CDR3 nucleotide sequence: TGCAGTGCTAGGGGGCCGGCAGAGACCCAGTTCTTC. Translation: CSARGPAETQFF.

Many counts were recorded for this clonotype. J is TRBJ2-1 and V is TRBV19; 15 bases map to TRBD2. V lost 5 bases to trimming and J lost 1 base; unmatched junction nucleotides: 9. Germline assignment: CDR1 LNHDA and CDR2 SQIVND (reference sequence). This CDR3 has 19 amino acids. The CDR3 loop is CASSLTGLAGGRSYNEQFF. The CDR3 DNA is TGTGCCAGTAGTCTGACCGGACTAGCGGGGGGGAGATCCTACAATGAGCAGTTCTTC. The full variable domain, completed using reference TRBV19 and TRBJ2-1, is DGGITQSPKYLFRKEGQNVTLSCEQNLNHDAMYWYRQDPGQGLRLIYYSQIVNDFQKGDIAEGYSVSREKKESFPLTVTSAQKNPTAFYLCASSLTGLAGGRSYNEQFFGPGTRLTVL.

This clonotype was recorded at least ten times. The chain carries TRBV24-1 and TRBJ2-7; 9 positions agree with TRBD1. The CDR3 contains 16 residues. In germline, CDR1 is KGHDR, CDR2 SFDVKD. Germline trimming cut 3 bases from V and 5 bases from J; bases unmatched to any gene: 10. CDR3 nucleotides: TGTGCCACCAGTGATCCGACCGGGACAGGGATCGACGAGCAGTACTTC. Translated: CATSDPTGTGIDEQYF.

The CDR3 loop reads CASSDALAGLIQETQYF. The CDR3 region has the DNA TGTGCCAGCAGTGACGCTCTGGCAGGACTCATCCAAGAGACCCAGTACTTC. The chain employs TRBV6-1 and TRBJ2-5; tentatively, D is TRBD2 (5 bases). The CDR3 has 17 amino acids. Germline CDR1 is MNHNS and CDR2 is SASEGT. Trimming pared 3 bases from V and 1 base from J, leaving 18 bases between.

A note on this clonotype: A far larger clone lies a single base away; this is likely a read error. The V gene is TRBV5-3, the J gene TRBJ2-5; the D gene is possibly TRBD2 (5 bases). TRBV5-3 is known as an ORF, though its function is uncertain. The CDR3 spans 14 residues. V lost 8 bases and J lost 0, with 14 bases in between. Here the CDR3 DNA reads TGTGCCAGTCAGCAGGTCGGGGACCAAGAGACCCAGTACTTC. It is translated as CASQQVGDQETQYF.

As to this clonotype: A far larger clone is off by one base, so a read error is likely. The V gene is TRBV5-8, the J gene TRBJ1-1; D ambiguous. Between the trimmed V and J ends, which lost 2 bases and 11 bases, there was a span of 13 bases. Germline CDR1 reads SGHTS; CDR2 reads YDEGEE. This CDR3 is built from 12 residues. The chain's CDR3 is CASSLWVLGAFF. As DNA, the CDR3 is TGTGCCAGCAGCTTATGGGTCCTCGGGGCTTTCTTT.

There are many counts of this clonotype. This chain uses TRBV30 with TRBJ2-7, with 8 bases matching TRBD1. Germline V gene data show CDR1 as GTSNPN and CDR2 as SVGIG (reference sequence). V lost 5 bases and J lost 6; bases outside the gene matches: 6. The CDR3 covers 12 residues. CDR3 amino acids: CAWSAGGPEQYF. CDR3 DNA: TGTGCCTGGTCGGCAGGGGGCCCCGAGCAGTACTTC.

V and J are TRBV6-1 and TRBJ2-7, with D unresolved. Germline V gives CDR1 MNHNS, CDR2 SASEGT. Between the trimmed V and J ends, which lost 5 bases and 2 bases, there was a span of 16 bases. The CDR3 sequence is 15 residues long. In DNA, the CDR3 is TGTGCCAGCAGTTACGATTCGTGGGGAACCTACGAGCAGTACTTC. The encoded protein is CASSYDSWGTYEQYF.

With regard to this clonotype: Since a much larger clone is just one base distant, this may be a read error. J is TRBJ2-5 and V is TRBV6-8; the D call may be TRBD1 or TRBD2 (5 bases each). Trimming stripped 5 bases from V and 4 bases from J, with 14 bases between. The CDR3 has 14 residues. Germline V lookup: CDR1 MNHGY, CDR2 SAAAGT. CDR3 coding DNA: TGTGCCAGCAGTGGGGGACGGTTAGTAGAGACCCAGTACTTC. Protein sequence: CASSGGRLVETQYF.

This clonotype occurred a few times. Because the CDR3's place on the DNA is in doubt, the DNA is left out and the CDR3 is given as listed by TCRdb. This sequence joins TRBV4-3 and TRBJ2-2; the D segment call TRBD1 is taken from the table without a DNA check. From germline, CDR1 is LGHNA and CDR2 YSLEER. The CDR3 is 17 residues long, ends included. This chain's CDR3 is CASSQERQGNTGELFFF.

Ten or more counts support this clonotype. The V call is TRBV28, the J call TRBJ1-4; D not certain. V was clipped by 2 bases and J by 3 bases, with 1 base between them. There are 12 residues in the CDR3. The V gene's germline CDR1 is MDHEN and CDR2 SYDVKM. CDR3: CASSLPNEKLFF. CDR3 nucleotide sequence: TGTGCCAGCAGTTTACCTAATGAAAAACTGTTTTTT.

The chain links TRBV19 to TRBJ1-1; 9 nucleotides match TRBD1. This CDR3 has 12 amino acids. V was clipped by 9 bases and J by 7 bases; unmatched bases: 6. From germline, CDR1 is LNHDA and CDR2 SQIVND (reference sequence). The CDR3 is CASDDRGVEAFF. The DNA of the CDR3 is TGTGCCAGCGACGACAGGGGGGTTGAAGCTTTCTTT.

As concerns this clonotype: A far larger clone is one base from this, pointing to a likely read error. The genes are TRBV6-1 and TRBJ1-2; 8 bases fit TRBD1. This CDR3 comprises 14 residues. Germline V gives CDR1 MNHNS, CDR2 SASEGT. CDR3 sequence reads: CTISETGETYGYTF. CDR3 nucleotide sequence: TGTACCATCAGTGAGACAGGGGAGACCTATGGCTACACCTTC.

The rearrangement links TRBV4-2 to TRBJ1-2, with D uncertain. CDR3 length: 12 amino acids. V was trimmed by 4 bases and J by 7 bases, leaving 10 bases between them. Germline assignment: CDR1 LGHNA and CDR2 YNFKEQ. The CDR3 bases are TGTGCCAGCAGCCCCGCCGGGAGTGGCTACACCTTC. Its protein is CASSPAGSGYTF.

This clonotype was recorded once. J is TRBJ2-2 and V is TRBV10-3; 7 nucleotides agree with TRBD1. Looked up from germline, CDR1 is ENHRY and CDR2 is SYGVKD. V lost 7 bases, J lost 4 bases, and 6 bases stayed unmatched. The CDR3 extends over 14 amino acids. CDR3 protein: CAINPDRSTGELFF. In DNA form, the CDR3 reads TGTGCCATCAACCCGGACAGGTCCACCGGGGAGCTGTTTTTT.